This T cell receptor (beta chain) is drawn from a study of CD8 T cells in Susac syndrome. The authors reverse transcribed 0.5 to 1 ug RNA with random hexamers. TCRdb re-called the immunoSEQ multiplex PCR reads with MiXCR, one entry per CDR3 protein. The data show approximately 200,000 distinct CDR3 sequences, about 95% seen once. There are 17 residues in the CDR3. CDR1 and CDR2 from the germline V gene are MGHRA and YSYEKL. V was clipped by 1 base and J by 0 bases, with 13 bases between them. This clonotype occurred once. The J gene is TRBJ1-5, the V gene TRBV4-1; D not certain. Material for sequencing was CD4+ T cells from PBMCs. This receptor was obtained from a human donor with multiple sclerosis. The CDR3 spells CASSQAYALDSNQPQHF. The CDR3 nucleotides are TGCGCCAGCAGCCAAGCCTACGCTTTGGATAGCAATCAGCCCCAGCATTTT.